This TCR beta chain was observed in a study of control samples from healthy donors and cancer patients. The CDR3 is 15 residues long. CDR1 and CDR2 (germline): MNHEY, SMNVEV (reference sequence). V lost 6 bases, J lost 1 base, and 13 bases lay in between. This clone was observed a few times. Using immunoSEQ multiplex PCR, the repertoire was profiled, and TCRdb retains in-frame clones only, with some absent. The profile shows 25,000 to 30,000 clones, 70% to 90% of them singletons. Sequenced: formalin-fixed, paraffin-embedded tissue. The sequence derives from a female donor with melanoma. The V and J genes are TRBV27 and TRBJ1-5; perhaps TRBD1 as D (5 bases). Written as DNA, the CDR3 is TGTGCCAGCAGGCCTGGGGGTAGGAGCAATCAGCCCCAGCATTTT. This gives the protein CASRPGGRSNQPQHF.